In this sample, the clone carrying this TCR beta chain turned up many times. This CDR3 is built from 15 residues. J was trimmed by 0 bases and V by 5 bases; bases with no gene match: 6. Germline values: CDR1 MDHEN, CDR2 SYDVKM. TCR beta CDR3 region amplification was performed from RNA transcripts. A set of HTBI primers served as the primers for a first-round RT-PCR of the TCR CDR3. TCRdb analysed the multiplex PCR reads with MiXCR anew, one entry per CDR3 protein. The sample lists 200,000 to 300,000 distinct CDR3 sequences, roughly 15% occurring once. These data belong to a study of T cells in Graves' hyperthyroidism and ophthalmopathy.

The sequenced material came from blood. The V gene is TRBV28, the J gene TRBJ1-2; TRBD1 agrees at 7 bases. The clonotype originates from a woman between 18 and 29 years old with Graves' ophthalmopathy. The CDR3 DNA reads TGTGCCAGCAGTCGACTTGGGACAGCTAACTATGGCTACACCTTC. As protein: CASSRLGTANYGYTF.